This TCR beta chain was found in a study of graft-versus-host responses after intestinal transplantation. The wider study: Grafts were multivisceral, liver-intestinal, or isolated intestinal. Regarding the study as a whole: Recipient marrow held GvH clones, some first seen in ileum or blood. Graft-donor T cell macrochimerism in patients accompanied high graft-versus-host to host-versus-graft clonal ratios in allografts.

TCRdb keeps only in-frame clones here, not all; method: immunoSEQ multiplex PCR. The data hold over 85,000 clones, with 85% to 95% observed a single time. With respect to this clone: As yet, its antigen is unknown.

The CDR3 is made up of 16 amino acids. Germline V gives CDR1 MGHRA, CDR2 YSYEKL. V dropped 3 bases and J dropped 7; count of bases not matched to a gene: 11. J is TRBJ2-4 and V is TRBV4-1; 8 bases are a match to TRBD1. The receptor was isolated from a human donor who received an intestinal transplant. Sequenced here: unstimulated CD8+ T cells sorted from spleen or lymph node cells, sampled before intestinal transplant. The CDR3 coding sequence is TGCGCCAGCAGCCAGGGAGCCGGACAGGGCTTGAACATTCAGTACTTC. It encodes CASSQGAGQGLNIQYF.